The present T cell receptor (beta chain) was sequenced within a study of control samples from healthy donors and cancer patients (dated by TCRdb to the early 2020s). Relative to germline, V is missing 5 bases and J is missing 7 bases, with 6 bases of the junction outside any gene match. From its cysteine to its phenylalanine, the CDR3 spans 13 amino acids. Only CDR3 DNA remains: 39 bases, in frame from the first base. The germline V gene gives CDR1 as SGHTA and CDR2 as FQGNSA. This clone was picked up a small number of times. Its recognized antigen is unknown. Within one base of it there is no much larger clone, and no base qualities were kept. Library generation was performed with the immunoSEQ multiplex PCR assay. TCRdb retrieved this table from immuneACCESS and kept in-frame rearrangements only. Not all clones are present; in checked studies, unresolved V genes account for under half, and no reason is known for the remainder. The sample yields about 34,000 clones; 86% were counted once. Under 2% of the sample lies in the top ten.

The material sequenced was PBMCs. The rearrangement combines TRBV7-2 with TRBJ1-2; TRBD1 agrees with 8 junctional bases. The source is a middle-aged woman with lung cancer. The sequenced DNA is TGTGCCAGCAGCAAGGACAGGGTTACTGGCTACACCTTC. Its protein product is CASSKDRVTGYTF.